The next 27 T cell receptor beta chains were all read from a single sample in a study of shared clonotypes between healthy human individuals. Naive CD8 cells lacked CD45RO, underwent positive selection for CCR7 and left out terminally differentiated effector memory CD45RA+ cells. Here immunoSEQ multiplex PCR was the method, and the copy in TCRdb shows in-frame clones only, minus some. The data contain around 2,100,000 clones, roughly 94% of them singletons. Sequencing was done on a sample of naive CD8+ T cells sorted from blood. The receptors derive from a man aged 18 to 29 in good health.

The rearrangement joins TRBV30 to TRBJ2-7; D uncertain. The CDR3 is 11 amino acids. V lost 3 bases, J lost 6 bases, and 9 bases lay in between. From germline, CDR1 is GTSNPN and CDR2 SVGIG (reference sequence). The CDR3 region is CAWSLSIEQYF. CDR3 in DNA: TGTGCCTGGAGCCTTTCTATCGAGCAGTACTTC.

V and J are TRBV19 and TRBJ2-1; D is unresolved. The CDR3 spans 14 residues. V was shortened by 5 bases and J by 7 bases, with 15 bases between the two germline ends. CDR1 and CDR2 from the germline V gene are LNHDA and SQIVND (reference sequence). The CDR3 reads CASSPRWPPNEQFF. The CDR3 DNA follows: TGTGCCAGTAGTCCGCGGTGGCCCCCTAATGAGCAGTTCTTC.

This rearrangement joins TRBV4-1 to TRBJ2-2; 7 bases align to TRBD1. V lost 3 bases and J lost 0; bases outside the gene matches: 4. Germline CDR1 and CDR2: MGHRA and YSYEKL. The CDR3 consists of 16 residues. The CDR3 region is CASSHPDRTNTGELFF. The CDR3 DNA reads TGCGCCAGCAGCCACCCGGACAGGACGAACACCGGGGAGCTGTTTTTT.

The rearrangement uses TRBV7-8 and TRBJ2-7; D unresolved. The V end was cut by 5 bases, the J end by 2 bases, with 13 bases between. CDR3 length: 14 amino acids. Germline V gene data show CDR1 as SGHVS and CDR2 as FQNEAQ. The CDR3 DNA reads TGTGCCAGCAGCCTCATACCTGAAACCTACGAGCAGTACTTC. This codes for CASSLIPETYEQYF.

V and J are TRBV7-8 and TRBJ1-5; D is possibly TRBD1 (5 bases). The V gene lost 6 bases and the J gene lost 1 base, with 10 bases spanning the gap. Germline V gene lookup returns CDR1 SGHVS and CDR2 FQNEAQ. The CDR3 loop spans 14 amino acids. The CDR3 DNA reads TGTGCCAGCAGTAGGGACGGGAGCAATCAGCCCCAGCATTTT. It specifies CASSRDGSNQPQHF.

This clone was seen once. V and J are TRBV11-2 and TRBJ2-4, with D perhaps matching TRBD2 (6 bases). Deletions cut 1 base from V and 6 bases from J, with 13 bases between. The CDR3 runs to 15 residues. Per the germline V gene, CDR1 is SGHAT and CDR2 is FQNNGV. The CDR3 coding sequence is TGTGCCAGCAGCTTAGTCGGGGGACTGCGAAACATTCAGTACTTC. Amino acids: CASSLVGGLRNIQYF. The full variable domain, its missing parts supplied by reference TRBV11-2 and TRBJ2-4, is EAGVAQSPRYKIIEKRQSVAFWCNPISGHATLYWYQQILGQGPKLLIQFQNNGVVDDSQLPKDRFSAERLKGVDSTLKIQPAKLEDSAVYLCASSLVGGLRNIQYFGAGTRLSVL.

This chain connects TRBV5-6 to TRBJ2-5, with 9 positions matching TRBD2. Per the germline V gene, CDR1 is SGHDT and CDR2 is YYEEEE. The J segment lost 1 base and the V segment lost 5 bases, leaving 6 bases of the junction unmatched. The CDR3 covers 15 residues. The CDR3 reads CASSLAGVGQETQYF. In nucleotides, the CDR3 is TGTGCCAGCAGTTTAGCGGGAGTTGGCCAAGAGACCCAGTACTTC. Looking up the rest from reference TRBV5-6 and TRBJ2-5 gives the full variable domain: DAGVTQSPTHLIKTRGQQVTLRCSPKSGHDTVSWYQQALGQGPQFIFQYYEEEERQRGNFPDRFSGHQFPNYSSELNVNALLLGDSALYLCASSLAGVGQETQYFGPGTRLLVL.

CDR3: CASSQDSGGNEKLFF. DNA for the CDR3: TGTGCCAGCAGCCAAGATTCAGGGGGGAACGAAAAACTGTTTTTT. The V and J genes are TRBV14 and TRBJ1-4; 7 positions agree with TRBD1. This CDR3 is built from 15 residues. CDR1 is SGHDN, CDR2 FVKESK, per germline. The trim removed 0 bases at V and 8 bases at J, leaving 6 bases unmatched.

V and J are TRBV28 and TRBJ1-4; tentative D call: TRBD1 (5 bases). This CDR3 has 13 amino acids. CDR1 and CDR2 (germline): MDHEN, SYDVKM. Trimming cost V 7 bases and J 4 bases, with 10 bases left between them. Here the CDR3 reads CASNQGFNEKLFF. The CDR3 region has the DNA TGTGCCAGCAATCAGGGTTTTAATGAAAAACTGTTTTTT.

This chain connects TRBV19 to TRBJ2-1, with no clear D. V was shortened by 5 bases and J by 10 bases, with 15 bases between the two germline ends. The length of the CDR3 is 13 residues. Germline V lookup: CDR1 LNHDA, CDR2 SQIVND (reference sequence). The CDR3 region has the DNA TGTGCCAGTAGTTCGGATCTCGAGGACGAGCAGTTCTTC. The encoded protein is CASSSDLEDEQFF.

The V gene is TRBV7-8, the J gene TRBJ2-7, with D possibly TRBD1 on 6 matching bases. Trimming left V 7 bases short and J 4 bases short, with 20 bases between. CDR3 size: 15 residues. The germline V gene encodes CDR1 SGHVS and CDR2 FQNEAQ. As DNA, the CDR3 is TGTGCCAGCAAACTAGAGGCAGGGGTTGGGTACGAGCAGTACTTC. Translation gives CASKLEAGVGYEQYF.

V gene TRBV7-9 combines with J gene TRBJ1-4; D unclear. CDR1 SEHNR and CDR2 FQNEAQ come from the germline V gene (reference sequence). CDR3 length: 12 residues. The V and J ends lost 5 bases and 7 bases respectively, with 8 bases between them. The CDR3 protein is CASSGVSEKLFF. CDR3 nucleotide sequence: TGTGCCAGCAGCGGTGTAAGTGAAAAACTGTTTTTT.

This sequence joins TRBV30 and TRBJ2-2; 12 nucleotides match TRBD2. The V and J ends lost 4 bases and 1 base, in that order; junction bases with no gene match: 13. This CDR3 comprises 19 residues. Germline V gives CDR1 GTSNPN, CDR2 SVGIG (reference sequence). The chain's CDR3 is CAWNPIRTSGMLNTGELFF. As DNA, the CDR3 is TGTGCCTGGAATCCCATTCGGACTAGCGGGATGTTGAACACCGGGGAGCTGTTTTTT.

This chain uses TRBV4-3 with TRBJ2-1; the match to TRBD2 covers 8 bases. CDR1 and CDR2 (germline): LGHNA, YSLEER. J lost 4 bases, V lost 0 bases, and 2 bases had no gene match. This CDR3 has 15 residues. CDR3 loop: CASSQDREGYNEQFF. In DNA, the CDR3 is TGCGCCAGCAGCCAAGACCGGGAGGGGTACAATGAGCAGTTCTTC.

The chain is built from TRBV4-1 and TRBJ2-7; D might be TRBD1 or TRBD2, each matching 5 bases. The CDR3 runs 14 residues. V was shortened by 6 bases and J by 3 bases, with 15 bases between the two germline ends. CDR1 is MGHRA, CDR2 YSYEKL, per germline. CDR3 sequence reads: CASSFRDGNYEQYF. In nucleotides, the CDR3 is TGCGCCAGCAGTTTCAGGGACGGGAACTACGAGCAGTACTTC.

With respect to this clone: The same CDR3 can be traced to other DNA sequences in this sample. The chain employs TRBV27 and TRBJ2-3; 7 positions agree with TRBD2. The J segment lost 1 base and the V segment lost 3 bases, leaving 4 bases of the junction unmatched. The CDR3 runs 15 residues. Germline CDR1 and CDR2: MNHEY and SMNVEV (reference sequence). The CDR3 DNA reads TGTGCCAGCAGTTTGACTACTAGCGGCACAGATACGCAGTATTTT. Its translation: CASSLTTSGTDTQYF.

Points on this clone: A read error may produce the germline difference seen at one junction end. The rearrangement uses TRBV7-9 and TRBJ1-1; D is possibly TRBD1 (5 bases). Germline V gene lookup returns CDR1 SEHNR and CDR2 FQNEAQ (reference sequence). The CDR3 runs 14 residues. Written as DNA, the CDR3 is TGTGCCAGCACCTTAGGAGGGGTGAACACTGAAGCTTTCTTT. Its protein is CASTLGGVNTEAFF.

The chain employs TRBV29-1 and TRBJ2-5; possible D gene TRBD1, 6 bases. Germline-derived CDR1 and CDR2 are SQVTM and ANQGSEA. This CDR3 has 15 residues. The V end lost 3 bases, the J end lost 0 bases, and 14 bases lay between the germline ends. Here the CDR3 reads CSVEVGALYQETQYF. CDR3 nucleotides: TGCAGCGTTGAGGTGGGGGCCCTCTACCAAGAGACCCAGTACTTC.

The chain is built from TRBV4-2 and TRBJ2-1; no clear D. V shed 0 bases and J shed 4 bases, with 16 bases lying between them. Germline CDR1 LGHNA, CDR2 YNFKEQ. The CDR3 covers 17 residues. The CDR3 nucleotides read TGTGCCAGCAGCCAAGATCAGGCCTTAGTAACTTACAATGAGCAGTTCTTC. Translated: CASSQDQALVTYNEQFF.

This rearrangement joins TRBV4-1 to TRBJ2-2; TRBD1 is a possible D gene (6 bases). The V end was cut by 5 bases, the J end by 2 bases, with 12 bases between. The CDR3 runs to 15 residues. In germline, CDR1 is MGHRA, CDR2 YSYEKL. The CDR3 sequence is CASSYRTANTGELFF. In nucleotides, the CDR3 is TGCGCCAGCAGCTACCGGACAGCTAACACCGGGGAGCTGTTTTTT.

The rearrangement uses TRBV19 and TRBJ1-4; D is unclear. The CDR3 is 13 residues long. The germline CDR1 and CDR2 sequences are LNHDA and SQIVND (reference sequence). Trimming shortened V by 6 bases and J by 3 bases, and 8 bases separated the two germline ends. DNA of the CDR3: TGTGCCAGTAGATTCCGTGCTAATGAAAAACTGTTTTTT. Its translation is CASRFRANEKLFF.

The chain couples TRBV4-1 to TRBJ1-2; 8 bases match TRBD1. Germline loops: CDR1 MGHRA, CDR2 YSYEKL. The CDR3 is 13 residues long. The junction had 7 bases not matched to a gene; V was cut back by 5 bases and J by 8 bases. The CDR3 nucleotides are TGCGCCAGCAGCTCGGCAGGGGGCGTAGGCTACACCTTC. It codes for CASSSAGGVGYTF.

The chain has TRBV7-9 and TRBJ2-7; D unclear. V shed 5 bases and J shed 5 bases, with 10 bases lying between them. There are 12 residues in the CDR3. CDR1 SEHNR and CDR2 FQNEAQ come from the germline V gene (reference sequence). This CDR3 reads CASSPQTHEQYF. The CDR3 nucleotides are TGTGCCAGCAGCCCCCAAACCCACGAGCAGTACTTC. Full variable domain (remainder filled in from reference TRBV7-9 and TRBJ2-7): DTGVSQNPRHKITKRGQNVTFRCDPISEHNRLYWYRQTLGQGPEFLTYFQNEAQLEKSRLLSDRFSAERPKGSFSTLEIQRTEQGDSAMYLCASSPQTHEQYFGPGTRLTVT.

Remarks on this clone: This same CDR3 is encoded by further DNA sequences in the sample. The chain is built from TRBV6-1 and TRBJ2-7; the D is unclear. V was cut by 2 bases and J by 3 bases, with 8 bases left in between. Per the germline V gene, CDR1 is MNHNS and CDR2 is SASEGT. The CDR3 consists of 13 residues. The CDR3 DNA reads as TGTGCCAGCAGTGAACGCCAGATCTACGAGCAGTACTTC. Amino acids: CASSERQIYEQYF.

This clone was recorded only once. The gene calls are TRBV5-6 and TRBJ1-3; no firm D call. The V gene lost 6 bases and the J gene lost 2 bases, with 6 bases spanning the gap. The germline V gene encodes CDR1 SGHDT and CDR2 YYEEEE. The CDR3 has 12 residues. Written as DNA, the CDR3 is TGTGCCAGCAACCAACCTGGAAACACCATATATTTT. Its translation: CASNQPGNTIYF.

This clone appeared a single time. This chain uses TRBV7-9 with TRBJ1-1; perhaps TRBD1 as D (6 bases). CDR3 length equals 15 residues. Trimming took 4 bases from V and 2 from J, leaving 14 bases between them. The germline CDR1 and CDR2 sequences are SEHNR and FQNEAQ (reference sequence). The CDR3 DNA reads as TGTGCCAGCAGCTCCGACAGGCAAATAAACACTGAAGCTTTCTTT. Translation gives CASSSDRQINTEAFF.

As for this clone: Other DNA sequences in the sample encode the same CDR3. This chain links TRBV6-5 with TRBJ2-1, with D uncertain. In germline, CDR1 is MNHEY, CDR2 SVGAGI. V was cut by 4 bases and J by 4 bases, with 8 bases left in between. The CDR3 extends over 13 amino acids. CDR3 DNA: TGTGCCAGCAGTTCGGGCTCTTACAATGAGCAGTTCTTC. Its translation is CASSSGSYNEQFF.